The sequence of this T cell receptor (beta chain) was determined in a study of T cell changes during pregnancy in multiple sclerosis. The ends lost 5 bases at V and 5 bases at J; junction bases unmatched: 12. Germline lookup yields CDR1 SEHNR and CDR2 FQNEAQ (reference sequence). This CDR3 is 16 amino acids long. Profiled with immunoSEQ multiplex PCR; TCRdb holds only in-frame clones, not every one. The sample has more than 40,000 clones, approximately 92% seen once; the top ten hold 9%. This TCR was sampled from a female donor with multiple sclerosis, enrolled in a pregnancy study. V is TRBV7-9 and J is TRBJ2-3; 8 bases align to TRBD2. The specimen was CD8+ T cells from peripheral blood mononuclear cells, collected after pregnancy. DNA for the CDR3: TGTGCCAGCAGCCCCTTCGGGGGGGCGCAGGGAGATACGCAGTATTTT. This encodes CASSPFGGAQGDTQYF.